This T cell receptor beta chain was sequenced during a study of cytomegalovirus exposure and HLA in healthy donors. Study results and limitations: As confirmed in vitro, three CMV-associated chains were specific for CMV antigens. The study carried out a later analysis of TCR beta sequences. It associated roughly 17,000 of them with specific HLA alleles at a false discovery rate of 0.05.

The length of the CDR3 is 16 residues. Germline-derived CDR1 and CDR2 are SNHLY and FYNNEI. V was trimmed by 7 bases and J by 0 bases, leaving 15 bases between them. The study ran its PCR with 60 Vbeta and 13 Jbeta primers. Produced via immunoSEQ multiplex PCR; TCRdb's table is partial and in-frame only. The sample gives approximately 91,000 clones, roughly 86% of which show up once; over 9% is in the top ten. About this clone itself: The antigen is undetermined.

The TCR sequence derives from a human donor in good health. V usage is TRBV2 and J usage is TRBJ2-2, with D maybe TRBD2 (6 bases). The sample comprised PBMCs. CDR3 loop: CASNTGTPSNTGELFF. The DNA for the CDR3 is TGTGCCAGCAACACCGGGACTCCTTCGAACACCGGGGAGCTGTTTTTT. Filled out from reference TRBV2 and TRBJ2-2, the complete variable domain reads EPEVTQTPSHQVTQMGQEVILRCVPISNHLYFYWYRQILGQKVEFLVSFYNNEISEKSEIFDDQFSVERPDGSNFTLKIRSTKLEDSAMYFCASNTGTPSNTGELFFGEGSRLTVL.